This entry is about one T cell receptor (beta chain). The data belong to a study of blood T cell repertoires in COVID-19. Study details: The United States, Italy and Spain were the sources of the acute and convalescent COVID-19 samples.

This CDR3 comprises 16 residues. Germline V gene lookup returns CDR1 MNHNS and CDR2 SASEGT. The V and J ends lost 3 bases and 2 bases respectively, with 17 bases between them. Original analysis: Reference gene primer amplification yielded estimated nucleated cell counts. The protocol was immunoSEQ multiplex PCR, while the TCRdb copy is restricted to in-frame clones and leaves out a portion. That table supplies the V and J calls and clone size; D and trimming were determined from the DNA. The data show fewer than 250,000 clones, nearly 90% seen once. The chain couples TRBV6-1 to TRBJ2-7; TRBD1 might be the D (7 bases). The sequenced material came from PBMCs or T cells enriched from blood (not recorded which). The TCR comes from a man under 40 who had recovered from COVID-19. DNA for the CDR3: TGTGCCAGCAGTGATTCCAGGGGGGCTAAACCCTACGAGCAGTACTTC. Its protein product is CASSDSRGAKPYEQYF.